This paragraph covers one TCR beta chain sequence. Its antigen is unknown. These data originate in a study of Ad26.COV2.S vaccination and SARS-CoV-2 variants. Study outcomes and limitations: For non-spike TCRs, breadth in vaccine recipients resembled that in placebo recipients.

This CDR3 spans 15 amino acids. V was pared by 4 bases and J by 5 bases, with 17 bases between. Looked up from germline, CDR1 is SGHTA and CDR2 is FQGTGA. Treatment of the sample: around 19 received Ad26.COV2.S at low or high dose, single or two shots; about 5 received placebo; per-sample allocation not given. It was on day 63 after the first vaccine or placebo injection that samples were taken. Donor was an adult aged 18-55 years in Boston. Using immunoSEQ multiplex PCR, the repertoire was profiled, and TCRdb retains in-frame clones only, with some absent. Of around 400,000 clones listed, 80% to 90% are singletons.

The sequence came from a person aged 18-65 years who received the Ad26.COV2.S COVID-19 vaccine or a placebo. The sample in question was peripheral blood, obtained in a trial of Ad26.COV2.S vaccine versus placebo. The rearrangement joins TRBV7-3 to TRBJ2-5; D perhaps matches TRBD2 (6 bases). The CDR3 DNA is TGTGCCAGCAGCTCCGGACTAACAGCTTCGGAGACCCAGTACTTC. This gives the protein CASSSGLTASETQYF. Based on the CDR3 plus reference TRBV7-3 and TRBJ2-5, the full variable domain is GAGVSQTPSNKVTEKGKYVELRCDPISGHTALYWYRQSLGQGPEFLIYFQGTGAADDSGLPNDRFFAVRPEGSVSTLKIQRTERGDSAVYLCASSSGLTASETQYFGPGTRLLVL.